This passage covers 11 T cell receptor beta chains from one sample sequenced in a study of blood T cells in healthy people across ages (dated by TCRdb to between 2015 and 2017). The library was produced with 5' RACE. The sequencing machine was an Illumina HiSeq 2500. A second PCR of roughly 6 to 12 cycles was performed with a sample-barcoded 5' primer and a J-beta primer mix. TCRdb reanalyzed the raw reads on its own, using fastp at Q25 for trimming and MiXCR for clone calling, and kept in-frame beta chains. Here each entry gathers all rows of one CDR3 protein and keeps the most common genes and DNA. The sample has 800,000 to 900,000 distinct CDR3 sequences on record, around 62% of them singletons. The ten largest account for 25% to 35% of the sample. The sequenced sample was blood. These receptors all come from a man aged 25-45 years in good health.

The chain employs TRBV9 and TRBJ2-3; either TRBD1 or TRBD2 may supply D (6 bases each). CDR1 is SGDLS and CDR2 is YYNGEE in the germline V gene. The V end was cut by 7 bases, the J end by 7 bases, with 16 bases between. The CDR3 extends over 13 amino acids. CDR3 nucleotide sequence: TGTGCCAGCCTTTTGGGGGGCCCAAATACGCAGTATTTT. Its translation is CASLLGGPNTQYF.

The rearrangement links TRBV10-3 to TRBJ2-1, with 9 nucleotides matching TRBD2. In germline, CDR1 is ENHRY, CDR2 SYGVKD. Germline trimming cut 3 bases from V and 7 bases from J; bases unmatched to any gene: 7. The CDR3 covers 15 residues. The CDR3 nucleotides read TGTGCCATCAGTGATACCGGCGGGGGGGCGAATGAGCAGTTCTTC. This encodes CAISDTGGGANEQFF.

This chain joins TRBV2 and TRBJ2-2; 10 positions agree with TRBD2. This CDR3 is 17 amino acids long. CDR1 and CDR2 (germline): SNHLY, FYNNEI. The trim removed 5 bases at V and 0 bases at J, leaving 6 bases unmatched. DNA for the CDR3: TGTGCCAGCAGTCGGACTAGCGGACCCTCGAACACCGGGGAGCTGTTTTTT. As protein: CASSRTSGPSNTGELFF. Using reference TRBV2 and TRBJ2-2 for the parts outside the CDR3, the full variable domain is EPEVTQTPSHQVTQMGQEVILRCVPISNHLYFYWYRQILGQKVEFLVSFYNNEISEKSEIFDDQFSVERPDGSNFTLKIRSTKLEDSAMYFCASSRTSGPSNTGELFFGEGSRLTVL.

The genes are TRBV6-5 and TRBJ1-5; D not resolved. Per germline, CDR1 MNHEY and CDR2 SVGAGI. There are 15 residues in the CDR3. V dropped 6 bases and J dropped 0 bases, with 12 bases sitting between them. The CDR3: CASRPGPNSNQPQHF. The CDR3 coding sequence is TGTGCCAGCAGACCCGGGCCTAATAGCAATCAGCCCCAGCATTTT.

The chain joins TRBV29-1 to TRBJ2-5; D unresolved. CDR1 SQVTM and CDR2 ANQGSEA come from the germline V gene. This CDR3 has 14 amino acids. The V end lost 8 bases, the J end lost 1 base, and 17 bases lay between the germline ends. The CDR3 bases are TGCAGCCACACCGAGCCTCTACCCCAAGAGACCCAGTACTTC. Translated, it gives CSHTEPLPQETQYF.

This chain connects TRBV5-4 to TRBJ2-3; 9 bases line up with TRBD1. The J segment lost 3 bases and the V segment lost 1 base, leaving 6 bases of the junction unmatched. CDR3 length: 16 residues. The germline CDR1 and CDR2 sequences are SGHNT and YYREEE (reference sequence). The CDR3 loop reads CASSLYRTGDTDTQYF. CDR3 in DNA: TGTGCCAGCAGCTTGTATAGGACAGGGGATACAGATACGCAGTATTTT.

The genes are TRBV2 and TRBJ1-2; 10 bases align to TRBD1. CDR1 and CDR2 (germline): SNHLY, FYNNEI. V dropped 4 bases and J dropped 0; count of bases not matched to a gene: 5. The CDR3 is made up of 16 amino acids. CDR3 residues: CASSAGTGESNYGYTF. The CDR3 DNA is TGTGCCAGCAGTGCGGGGACAGGGGAATCTAACTATGGCTACACCTTC.

The rearrangement links TRBV12-3 or TRBV12-4 to TRBJ2-5, with D tentatively TRBD1 or TRBD2 (7 bases each). CDR3 length: 14 amino acids. V lost 6 bases and J 5 bases, leaving 16 bases between the germline ends. This CDR3 reads CASSWEGALETQYF. The CDR3 DNA reads TGTGCCAGCAGCTGGGAGGGGGCCTTGGAGACCCAGTACTTC.

The chain is built from TRBV5-1 and TRBJ2-7, with 10 bases that match TRBD1. Matching the DNA end better, TRBJ2-5 makes the J call doubtful. Per germline, CDR1 SGHRS and CDR2 YFSETQ. This CDR3 comprises 18 residues. The CDR3 protein is CASSLDGTGEGAQETQYF. Written as DNA, the CDR3 is TGCGCCAGCAGCTTGGACGGGACAGGGGAAGGGGCCCAAGAGACCCAGTACTTC.

The chain links TRBV30 to TRBJ2-7; TRBD2 might be the D (5 bases). CDR3 length: 18 residues. Trimming pared 3 bases from V and 4 bases from J, leaving 28 bases between. Per the germline V gene, CDR1 is GTSNPN and CDR2 is SVGIG (reference sequence). Here the CDR3 DNA reads TGTGCCTGGAGCGGAGGTACATCCCTCAACATAAGTCCGTACGAGCAGTACTTC. Its translation: CAWSGGTSLNISPYEQYF.

The chain links TRBV7-8 to TRBJ2-3; D not certain. In germline, CDR1 is SGHVS, CDR2 FQNEAQ. This CDR3 has 15 amino acids. V was trimmed by 0 bases and J by 3 bases, leaving 10 bases between them. The CDR3 DNA reads TGTGCCAGCAGCTTAGCGAGGACCAAAACAGATACGCAGTATTTT. Protein sequence: CASSLARTKTDTQYF.